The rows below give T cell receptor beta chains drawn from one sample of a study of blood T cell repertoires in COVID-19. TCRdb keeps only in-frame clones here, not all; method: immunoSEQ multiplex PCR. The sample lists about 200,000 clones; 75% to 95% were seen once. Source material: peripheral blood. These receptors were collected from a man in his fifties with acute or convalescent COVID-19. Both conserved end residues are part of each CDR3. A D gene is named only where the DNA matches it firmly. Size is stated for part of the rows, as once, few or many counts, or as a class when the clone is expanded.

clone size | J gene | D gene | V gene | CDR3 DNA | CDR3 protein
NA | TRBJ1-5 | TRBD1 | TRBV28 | TGTGCCAGCAGTTCCCAACGCCCTCATCGACAGGGCGGACAGCCCCAGCATTTT | CASSSQRPHRQGGQPQHF
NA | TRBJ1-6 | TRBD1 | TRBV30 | TGTGCCTATCACCCGGGACAGGGCCTTGGGACACCCCTCCACTTT | CAYHPGQGLGTPLHF
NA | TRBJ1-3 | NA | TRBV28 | TGTGCCAGCAGTTTAAGTGACAGTCACTCTGGAAACACCATATATTTT | CASSLSDSHSGNTIYF
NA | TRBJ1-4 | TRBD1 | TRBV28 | TGTGCCAGCAGTTTTCAGGCAGGGGGCCGAGAAAAACTGTTTTTT | CASSFQAGGREKLFF
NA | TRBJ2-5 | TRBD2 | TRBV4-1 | TGCGCCAGCAGCCTGACTAGCGGGAGGGCCGGCGAGACCCAGTACTTC | CASSLTSGRAGETQYF
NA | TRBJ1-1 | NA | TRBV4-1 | TGCGCCAGCAGCCAAAGACAGGATTACACTGAAGCTTTCTTT | CASSQRQDYTEAFF
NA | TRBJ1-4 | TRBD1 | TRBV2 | TGTGCCAGCAGTAGGACGCCCACCCAACAGGGGGCTTATGAAAAACTGTTTTTT | CASSRTPTQQGAYEKLFF
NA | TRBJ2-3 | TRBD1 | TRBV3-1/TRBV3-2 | TGTGCCAGCAGCCAAGACTCGGGACAGGGATGGGGAGATACGCAGTATTTT | CASSQDSGQGWGDTQYF
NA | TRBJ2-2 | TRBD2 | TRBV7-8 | TGTGCCAGCAGCTTAGAAGGCGGGAGAACGGGCGGGGAGCTGTTTTTT | CASSLEGGRTGGELFF
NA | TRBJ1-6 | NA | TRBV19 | TGTGCCAGTAGGAGGGACACCGGCTCACCCCTCCACTTT | CASRRDTGSPLHF
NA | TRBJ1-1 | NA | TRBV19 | TGTGCCAGTAGTATCCACCCTGGGACAAACACTGAAGCTTTCTTT | CASSIHPGTNTEAFF
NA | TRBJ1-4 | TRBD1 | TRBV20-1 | TGCAGTGCTAGTATGAGGGGGCGTATTGAAAAACTGTTTTTT | CSASMRGRIEKLFF
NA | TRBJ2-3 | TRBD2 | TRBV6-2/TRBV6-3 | TGTGCCAGCAGTTACTCGAACGGGGGGAGCACAGATACGCAGTATTTT | CASSYSNGGSTDTQYF
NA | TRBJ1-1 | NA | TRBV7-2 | TGTGCCAGCAGCTGGAGTGGACTCTCAAACACTGAAGCTTTCTTT | CASSWSGLSNTEAFF
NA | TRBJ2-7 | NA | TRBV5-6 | TGTGCCAGCAGCAAGGGACTCACCGAGCCCTACGAGCAGTACTTC | CASSKGLTEPYEQYF
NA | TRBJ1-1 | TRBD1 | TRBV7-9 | TGTGCCAGCAGCGGGGCGACAGGGGGCACTGAAGCTTTCTTT | CASSGATGGTEAFF
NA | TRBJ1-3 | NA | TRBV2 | TGTGCCAGCAGCTGGGCCACGAGCTCTGGAAACACCATATATTTT | CASSWATSSGNTIYF
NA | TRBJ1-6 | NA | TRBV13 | TGTGCCAGCAGCTCCAACAGGCCGGTAGGGGGATCACCCCTCCACTTT | CASSSNRPVGGSPLHF
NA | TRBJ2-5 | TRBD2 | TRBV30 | TGTGCCTGGAGTTTAGCGGGGGGGTTGGAGACCCAGTACTTC | CAWSLAGGLETQYF
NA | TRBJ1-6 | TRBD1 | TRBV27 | TGTGCCAGCAGTCGGACAGGGGGGGATTCACCCCTCCACTTT | CASSRTGGDSPLHF
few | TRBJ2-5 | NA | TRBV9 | TGTGCCAGCAGCGTACAAGTTAGCACCCAAGAGACCCAGTACTTC | CASSVQVSTQETQYF
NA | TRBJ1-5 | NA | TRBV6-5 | TGTGCCAGCAGATTAGACAGGACTCAGCCCCAGCATTTT | CASRLDRTQPQHF
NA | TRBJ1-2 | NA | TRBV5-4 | TGTGCCAGCAGCTCCCGAAGTCAGTCTAACTATGGCTACACCTTC | CASSSRSQSNYGYTF
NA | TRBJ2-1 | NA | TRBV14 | TGTGCCAGCAGCCAAGGGCCGTTAAGTGCATCAAGCTCCTACAATGAGCAGTTCTTC | CASSQGPLSASSSYNEQFF
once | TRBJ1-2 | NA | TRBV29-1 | TGCAGCGTTCCCAAGCCCATTGACTATGGCTACACCTTC | CSVPKPIDYGYTF
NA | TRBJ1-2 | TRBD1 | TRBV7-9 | TGTGCCAGCAGCCTCCAAGGGGGGACAGGGGGCGGCTACACCTTC | CASSLQGGTGGGYTF
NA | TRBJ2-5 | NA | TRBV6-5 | TGTGCCAGCAGTTACTCGACCGGGAACCAAGAGACCCAGTACTTC | CASSYSTGNQETQYF
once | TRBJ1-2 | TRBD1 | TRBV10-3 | TGTGCCATCACCGAGACAGGGGAGGGTGGCTACACCTTC | CAITETGEGGYTF
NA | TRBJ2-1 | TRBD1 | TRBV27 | TGTGCCAGCACCTTAGAGGGACAGGGGGCCGGTGAGCAGTTCTTC | CASTLEGQGAGEQFF
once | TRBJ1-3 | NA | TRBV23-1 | TGCGCCAGCAGTCGGACGGGGAGCTCTGGAAACACCATATATTTT | CASSRTGSSGNTIYF
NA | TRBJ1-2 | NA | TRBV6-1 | TGTGCCAGCAGTGAAGCCACAGGTGTTAACTATGGCTACACCTTC | CASSEATGVNYGYTF
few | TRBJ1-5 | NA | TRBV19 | TGTGCCAGTAGTATAGGCCCGGGCGGGCAGCCCCAGCATTTT | CASSIGPGGQPQHF
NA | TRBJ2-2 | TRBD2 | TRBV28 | TGTGCCAGCAGCCGACGCCCGGGACTAGCGGGAGCCGGGGAGCTGTTTTTT | CASSRRPGLAGAGELFF
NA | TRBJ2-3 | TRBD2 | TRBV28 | TGTGCCAGCAGTCGAGCGGGAGCCACAGATACGCAGTATTTT | CASSRAGATDTQYF
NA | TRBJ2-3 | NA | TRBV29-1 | TGCAGCGGCGACAGTGGTCGCACAGATACGCAGTATTTT | CSGDSGRTDTQYF
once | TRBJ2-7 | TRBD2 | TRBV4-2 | TGTGCCAGCAGCCAAGCCATGGCTAGCGGATACGAGCAGTACTTC | CASSQAMASGYEQYF
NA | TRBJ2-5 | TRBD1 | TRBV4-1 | TGCGCCAGCAGCCAAGATCAATGGGGGACAGGGATGGAGACCCAGTACTTC | CASSQDQWGTGMETQYF
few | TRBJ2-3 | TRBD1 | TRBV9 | TGTGCCAGCAGCCCGCTGGGACAGGGTATAGATACGCAGTATTTT | CASSPLGQGIDTQYF
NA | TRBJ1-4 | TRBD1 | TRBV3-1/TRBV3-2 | TGTGCCAGCAGCCAAAAGGGGGCAGGTGAAAAACTGTTTTTT | CASSQKGAGEKLFF
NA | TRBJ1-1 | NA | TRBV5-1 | TGCGCCAGCTACAGGTTGGAGGGAAGGGTGCTGAACACTGAAGCTTTCTTT | CASYRLEGRVLNTEAFF
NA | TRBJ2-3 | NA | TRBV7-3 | TGTGCCAGCAGCTTGAACGGTTTGGCAGATACGCAGTATTTT | CASSLNGLADTQYF
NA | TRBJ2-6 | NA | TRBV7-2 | TGTGCCAGCAGCTTACGGTCAGTAACTAGCTCTGGGGCCAACGTCCTGACTTTC | CASSLRSVTSSGANVLTF
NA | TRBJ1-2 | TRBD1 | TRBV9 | TGTGCCAGCAGCGCAACAGGGGGAGTACCCTATGGCTACACCTTC | CASSATGGVPYGYTF
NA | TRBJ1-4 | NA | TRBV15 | TGTGCCACCAGCAGACTAAATGAAAAACTGTTTTTT | CATSRLNEKLFF